This entry lists 31 T cell receptor beta chains sequenced from one sample in a study of cytomegalovirus exposure and HLA in healthy donors. Primers for the PCR totalled 60 Vbeta and 13 Jbeta. The table came from immunoSEQ multiplex PCR; TCRdb's copy has only in-frame clones and leaves some out. The sample contains some 160,000 clones, roughly 82% of which appear only once. The sequencing input was PBMCs. These receptors originate from a woman between 45 and 60 years old in good health and CMV-seronegative.

The V call is TRBV18, the J call TRBJ2-7; tentatively, D is TRBD2 (6 bases). Germline CDR1 is KGHSH and CDR2 is LQKENI. Trimming took off 1 base at V and 5 bases at J, with 18 bases between the two ends. The CDR3 is made up of 16 amino acids. In nucleotides, the CDR3 is TGTGCCAGCTCACCACAGGGCGCGGGGACGGCGAACGAGCAGTACTTC. Protein product: CASSPQGAGTANEQYF. The whole variable domain, filled in from reference TRBV18 and TRBJ2-7, reads NAGVMQNPRHLVRRRGQEARLRCSPMKGHSHVYWYRQLPEEGLKFMVYLQKENIIDESGMPKERFSAEFPKEGPSILRIQQVVRGDSAAYFCASSPQGAGTANEQYFGPGTRLTVT.

V usage is TRBV5-1 and J usage is TRBJ1-4; the D gene is possibly TRBD1 (6 bases). Germline V gene sequence: CDR1 SGHRS, CDR2 YFSETQ. V lost 3 bases and J 0 bases, leaving 9 bases between the germline ends. This CDR3 region has 15 residues. The CDR3 DNA is TGCGCCAGCAGCTACAGACAGGCAACTAATGAAAAACTGTTTTTT. It translates to CASSYRQATNEKLFF. Full variable domain (remainder filled in from reference TRBV5-1 and TRBJ1-4): KAGVTQTPRYLIKTRGQQVTLSCSPISGHRSVSWYQQTPGQGLQFLFEYFSETQRNKGNFPGRFSGRQFSNSRSEMNVSTLELGDSALYLCASSYRQATNEKLFFGSGTQLSVL.

The rearrangement links TRBV28 to TRBJ2-7; D perhaps matches TRBD1 (6 bases). CDR1 and CDR2 from the germline V gene are MDHEN and SYDVKM. This CDR3 has 13 residues. CDR3 DNA: TGTGTCATCGCGATGGGGGACAACTACGAGCAGTACTTC. This codes for CVIAMGDNYEQYF.

V gene TRBV10-3 combines with J gene TRBJ2-7, with D hard to call. The CDR3 covers 14 residues. V shed 5 bases and J shed 2 bases, with 13 bases lying between them. The germline V gene encodes CDR1 ENHRY and CDR2 SYGVKD. Written as DNA, the CDR3 is TGTGCCATCAGTTTCACACTAATTACCTACGAGCAGTACTTC. It translates to CAISFTLITYEQYF.

The V call is TRBV11-2, the J call TRBJ2-5, with a weak D call TRBD2 (5 bases). The V and J ends lost 1 base and 9 bases respectively, with 12 bases between them. Germline V gene sequence: CDR1 SGHAT, CDR2 FQNNGV. This CDR3 is built from 13 residues. Written as DNA, the CDR3 is TGTGCCAGCAGCTTAGCCGGGATAATGGCCCAGTACTTC. This gives the protein CASSLAGIMAQYF.

This clone turned up a few times. This chain uses TRBV4-2 with TRBJ1-1; 11 nucleotides agree with TRBD1. From germline, CDR1 is LGHNA and CDR2 YNFKEQ. Trimming at V came to 4 bases and at J to 6 bases, leaving 7 bases not matched to a gene. The CDR3 spans 15 residues. The DNA for the CDR3 is TGTGCCAGCAGCCTCCCGGGACAGGGGGTGGCTGAAGCTTTCTTT. Translated, it gives CASSLPGQGVAEAFF.

The V call is TRBV28, the J call TRBJ2-6; TRBD1 aligns across 10 bases. The CDR3 covers 16 residues. Germline CDR1 MDHEN, CDR2 SYDVKM. After removal of 5 bases from V and 4 bases from J, the junction contained 5 bases not matched to a gene. The CDR3 reads CASSRQGASGANVLTF. The CDR3 nucleotides are TGTGCCAGCAGTAGACAGGGGGCTTCCGGGGCCAACGTCCTGACTTTC.

The V gene is TRBV27, the J gene TRBJ2-3; no reliable D call. V lost 4 bases and J lost 1, with 6 bases in between. Germline CDR1 and CDR2: MNHEY and SMNVEV (reference sequence). The CDR3 covers 13 residues. The CDR3 sequence is CASSSLGTDTQYF. The CDR3 DNA follows: TGTGCCAGCAGTTCGCTAGGCACAGATACGCAGTATTTT.

In this sample, this clone turned up once. The chain uses TRBV11-2 and TRBJ1-1; the D is unclear. V lost 3 bases and J lost 1, with 12 bases in between. Germline V gene lookup returns CDR1 SGHAT and CDR2 FQNNGV. The CDR3 extends over 15 amino acids. The CDR3 DNA reads TGTGCCAGCAGCTTCGCGGGGTCGGCGAACACTGAAGCTTTCTTT. Protein product: CASSFAGSANTEAFF.

The chain is built from TRBV2 and TRBJ2-7, with TRBD2 as a possible D gene (6 bases). CDR3 length: 10 amino acids. CDR1 and CDR2 (germline): SNHLY, FYNNEI. The ends were cut back, 11 bases at V and 3 bases at J, with 8 bases in the middle. CDR3 protein: CASGDYEQYF. The CDR3 region has the DNA TGTGCCTCGGGGGACTACGAGCAGTACTTC.

This clone showed up just once. The rearrangement uses TRBV7-9 and TRBJ1-1, with D unclear. This CDR3 is built from 13 residues. Germline CDR1 and CDR2: SEHNR and FQNEAQ (reference sequence). Deletions cut 5 bases from V and 11 bases from J, with 18 bases between. This CDR3 is CASSPDYNKMAFF. For the CDR3, the DNA is TGTGCCAGCAGCCCCGATTATAACAAAATGGCTTTCTTT.

The rearrangement links TRBV2 to TRBJ1-4; 8 bases line up with TRBD1. This CDR3 has 15 residues. The trim removed 3 bases at V and 0 bases at J, leaving 0 bases unmatched. Germline V lookup: CDR1 SNHLY, CDR2 FYNNEI. The CDR3 spells CASSEDRATNEKLFF. For the CDR3, the DNA is TGTGCCAGCAGTGAGGACAGGGCAACTAATGAAAAACTGTTTTTT.

This chain joins TRBV6-6 and TRBJ1-4, with D tentatively TRBD1 (6 bases). The V and J ends lost 4 bases and 4 bases respectively, with 13 bases between them. This CDR3 comprises 15 residues. Germline V gene sequence: CDR1 MNHNY, CDR2 SVGAGI (reference sequence). CDR3 nucleotide sequence: TGTGCCAGCAGTTCGTATCAGGGGAATAATGAAAAACTGTTTTTT. Protein product: CASSSYQGNNEKLFF.

The chain is built from TRBV28 and TRBJ2-7; D is unresolved. Germline V gene data show CDR1 as MDHEN and CDR2 as SYDVKM. Trimming cost V 9 bases and J 6 bases, with 18 bases left between them. CDR3 length: 13 residues. This CDR3 reads CASTKPPESEQYF. The CDR3 nucleotides read TGTGCCAGTACTAAACCACCCGAATCCGAGCAGTACTTC.

This clone has just a few counts. This sequence joins TRBV11-2 and TRBJ2-7; D gene ambiguous. Per the germline V gene, CDR1 is SGHAT and CDR2 is FQNNGV. This CDR3 contains 15 residues. V was clipped by 1 base and J by 0 bases, with 10 bases between them. This CDR3 reads CASSLGAASSYEQYF. The CDR3 DNA reads as TGTGCCAGCAGCTTAGGAGCCGCTAGCTCCTACGAGCAGTACTTC.

The chain is built from TRBV5-4 and TRBJ2-2, with 13 bases identical to TRBD2. The CDR3 has 17 residues. Unmatched junction bases numbered 8, after V lost 4 bases and J lost 5 bases. Germline values: CDR1 SGHNT, CDR2 YYREEE (reference sequence). The CDR3 coding sequence is TGTGCCAGCAGCCGCCGGACTAGCGGGAGTCTTACCGGGGAGCTGTTTTTT. It specifies CASSRRTSGSLTGELFF.

There are a few counts of this clone. The J gene is TRBJ2-2, the V gene TRBV7-9; weak D call: TRBD1 (5 bases). Germline lookup yields CDR1 SEHNR and CDR2 FQNEAQ (reference sequence). V was clipped by 1 base and J by 4 bases, with 10 bases between them. The CDR3 spans 15 residues. The CDR3 DNA follows: TGTGCCAGCAGCTTAGTGTCAGGGATCACCGGGGAGCTGTTTTTT. Translated, it gives CASSLVSGITGELFF.

The chain has TRBV6-4 and TRBJ2-7, with TRBD2 identical over 7 bases. CDR3 size: 15 residues. The V gene's germline CDR1 is MRHNA and CDR2 SNTAGT. V dropped 4 bases and J dropped 2; count of bases not matched to a gene: 8. The CDR3 bases are TGTGCCAGCAGTGTGGAGGCGGGAGTGGCCTACGAGCAGTACTTC. This sequence encodes CASSVEAGVAYEQYF.

V and J are TRBV10-1 and TRBJ2-3, with TRBD2 matching 13 bases. The V gene's germline CDR1 is WNHNN and CDR2 SYGVQD (reference sequence). This CDR3 is 16 amino acids long. J was trimmed by 1 base and V by 5 bases; bases with no gene match: 3. Here the CDR3 DNA reads TGCGCCAGCAGTAACGGACTAGCGGGGGGCACAGATACGCAGTATTTT. Its protein product is CASSNGLAGGTDTQYF.

This clone was recorded once. The rearrangement uses TRBV5-6 and TRBJ2-7; TRBD2 matches at 9 bases. The CDR3 has 16 amino acids. Germline V lookup: CDR1 SGHDT, CDR2 YYEEEE. V lost 0 bases and J lost 4; bases outside the gene matches: 8. The CDR3 coding sequence is TGTGCCAGCAGCTTGGATAGCGGGAGAGGCATATACGAGCAGTACTTC. This codes for CASSLDSGRGIYEQYF.

This sequence joins TRBV6-5 and TRBJ1-1, with unresolved D. CDR1 is MNHEY, CDR2 SVGAGI, per germline. Trimming removed 4 bases from V and 8 bases from J, with 8 bases in between. This CDR3 spans 11 amino acids. CDR3 residues: CASSSTREAFF. The CDR3 nucleotides read TGTGCCAGCAGTTCGACACGCGAAGCTTTCTTT.

The chain has TRBV6-5 and TRBJ1-2; 8 nucleotides line up with TRBD1. V lost 5 bases, J lost 2 bases, and 7 bases stayed unmatched. Germline lookup yields CDR1 MNHEY and CDR2 SVGAGI. This CDR3 is 15 amino acids long. As DNA, the CDR3 is TGTGCCAGCAGTCCACTCAGGGACAGGAACTATGGCTACACCTTC. It codes for CASSPLRDRNYGYTF.

Remarks on this clone: No conserved phenylalanine or tryptophan ends this CDR3, so it is likely a read error. This chain joins TRBV27 and TRBJ1-5; D is undetermined. CDR1 is MNHEY and CDR2 is SMNVEV in the germline V gene (reference sequence). V shed 6 bases and J shed 0 bases, with 9 bases lying between them. The CDR3 is 14 residues long. The CDR3 nucleotides are TGTGCCAGCAGCCGAGAGAATAGCAATCAGCCCCAGCATCTT. It is translated as CASSRENSNQPQHL.

The V and J genes are TRBV27 and TRBJ2-3; TRBD1 matches 8 bases. V trimming: 3 bases; J trimming: 6 bases; junction bases outside the gene matches: 8. CDR1 is MNHEY and CDR2 is SMNVEV in the germline V gene (reference sequence). This CDR3 spans 15 amino acids. CDR3 protein: CASSFDRGGADTQYF. In nucleotides, the CDR3 is TGTGCCAGCAGTTTCGACAGGGGCGGCGCGGATACGCAGTATTTT.

The rearrangement uses TRBV5-1 and TRBJ2-3; 11 bases agree with TRBD2. Germline CDR1 SGHRS, CDR2 YFSETQ. J lost 14 bases, V lost 0 bases, and 11 bases had no gene match. The CDR3 runs 15 residues. This chain's CDR3 is CASSLAMTSGALGYF. CDR3 DNA sequence: TGCGCCAGCAGCTTGGCCATGACTAGCGGGGCACTCGGGTATTTT.

This chain connects TRBV19 to TRBJ1-5; tentatively, D is TRBD1 (6 bases). Trimming cost V 10 bases and J 5 bases, with 15 bases left between them. CDR1 and CDR2 from the germline V gene are LNHDA and SQIVND (reference sequence). This CDR3 is built from 13 residues. CDR3 coding DNA: TGTGCCACCTCGGACAGAAGCTATCAGCCCCAGCATTTT. It codes for CATSDRSYQPQHF. Looking up the rest from reference TRBV19 and TRBJ1-5 gives the full variable domain: DGGITQSPKYLFRKEGQNVTLSCEQNLNHDAMYWYRQDPGQGLRLIYYSQIVNDFQKGDIAEGYSVSREKKESFPLTVTSAQKNPTAFYLCATSDRSYQPQHFGDGTRLSIL.

The J gene is TRBJ2-3, the V gene TRBV7-9; 12 bases are shared with TRBD1. Germline lookup yields CDR1 SEHNR and CDR2 FQNEAQ (reference sequence). CDR3 size: 17 residues. J was trimmed by 4 bases and V by 0 bases; bases with no gene match: 5. DNA of the CDR3: TGTGCCAGCAGCTTAGCAGAGGGGACAGGGGGCCCAGATACGCAGTATTTT. This codes for CASSLAEGTGGPDTQYF. Complete variable domain (other parts from reference TRBV7-9 and TRBJ2-3): DTGVSQNPRHKITKRGQNVTFRCDPISEHNRLYWYRQTLGQGPEFLTYFQNEAQLEKSRLLSDRFSAERPKGSFSTLEIQRTEQGDSAMYLCASSLAEGTGGPDTQYFGPGTRLTVL.

The chain joins TRBV5-4 to TRBJ1-6, with 9 bases identical to TRBD1. Germline CDR1 and CDR2: SGHNT and YYREEE (reference sequence). This CDR3 is 15 amino acids long. V trimming: 4 bases; J trimming: 7 bases; junction bases outside the gene matches: 6. CDR3 bases: TGTGCCAGCAGCATTGCCGGGACAGGGAATTCACCCCTCCACTTT. Residues: CASSIAGTGNSPLHF.

CDR3 sequence (DNA): TGCACCAGCAGCCAAGACCCTCCTGCGGGTAGCTCCTACAATGAGCAGTTCTTC. Amino acid sequence: CTSSQDPPAGSSYNEQFF. The V call is TRBV1, the J call TRBJ2-1; TRBD2 is the table's D call, not checked against the DNA. TRBV1 has pseudogene status. This CDR3 has 18 residues.

The table lists this clone with a few counts. The V and J genes are TRBV27 and TRBJ2-7; 9 bases line up with TRBD2. There are 14 residues in the CDR3. The V gene end was trimmed by 6 bases and the J gene end by 3 bases; junction bases not matched to a gene: 6. Per the germline V gene, CDR1 is MNHEY and CDR2 is SMNVEV (reference sequence). Written as DNA, the CDR3 is TGTGCCAGCAGGCCGGGACTAGCCCTCTACGAGCAGTACTTC. This gives the protein CASRPGLALYEQYF.

This clone was seen only a few times. The chain joins TRBV28 to TRBJ1-2; D is possibly TRBD1 (6 bases). Germline CDR1 and CDR2: MDHEN and SYDVKM. V was clipped by 1 base and J by 5 bases, with 20 bases between them. This CDR3 contains 17 residues. CDR3 residues: CASSLLSGGGRGYGYTF. Written as DNA, the CDR3 is TGTGCCAGCAGTTTATTGTCGGGGGGGGGCCGTGGTTATGGCTACACCTTC.